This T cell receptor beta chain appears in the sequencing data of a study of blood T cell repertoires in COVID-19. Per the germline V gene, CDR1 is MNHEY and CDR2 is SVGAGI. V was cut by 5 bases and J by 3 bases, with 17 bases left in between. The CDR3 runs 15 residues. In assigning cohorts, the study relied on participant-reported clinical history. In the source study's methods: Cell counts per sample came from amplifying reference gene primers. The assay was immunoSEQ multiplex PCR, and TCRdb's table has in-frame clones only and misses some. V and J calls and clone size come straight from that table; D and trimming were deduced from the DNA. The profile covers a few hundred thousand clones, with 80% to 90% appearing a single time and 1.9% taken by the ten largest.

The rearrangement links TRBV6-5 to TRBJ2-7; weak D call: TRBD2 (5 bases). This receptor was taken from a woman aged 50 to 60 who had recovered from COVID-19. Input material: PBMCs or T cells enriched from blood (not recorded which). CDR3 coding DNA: TGTGCCAGCAGTCGAATGCCGGACGGGGACTACGAGCAGTACTTC. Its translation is CASSRMPDGDYEQYF.